The entry that follows covers one TCR beta chain sequence. There are many counts of this clonotype. What this receptor recognizes is not known. No base-level quality is on record; no much larger clone is a single base apart. According to the study, the label for this sample's time point signals: newly diagnosed GD, antithyroid drugs for less than 3 months. RNA was extracted from PBMCs in TRIzol for both TCR sequencing and RNA sequencing. The diagnosis of Graves' disease followed American Thyroid Association guidelines. Patients for the study were recruited at an endocrinology department in Xi'an, China. From each patient, around 9.3 milliliters of peripheral blood was collected into an EDTA anticoagulant tube. Ficoll Paque Plus density gradient separation was used to isolate PBMCs, and no further T cell sorting was performed. An Agilent 2100 Bioanalyzer and agarose gel were used to check RNA quality, and a NanoDrop 2000 was used to measure RNA concentration.

The method was multiplex PCR. The sequencer was an Illumina HiSeq 4000. To build TCR beta libraries, CDR3 regions were amplified by Arm-PCR using iRepertoire HTBI primers. PCR products were gel purified before sequencing. The paper's processing steps were these. Gene usage analysis of CDR3 amino acid clonotypes used the approximately 62 TRBV and some 15 TRBJ segments found across samples. COPE and FqMerger were used to merge filtered high-quality paired reads into contigs. BLAST was used to align contigs to IMGT TRBV, TRBD and TRBJ reference genes, with CDR3 defined following IMGT. Clonotypes above 0.1% frequency were classified as highly expanded clones. Shannon entropy served as the measure of repertoire diversity, while the Gini coefficient captured V-J evenness. Public clonotypes were defined as clonotypes shared by more than one individual. The public reads were run again by TCRdb, first through fastp at Q25 and then through MiXCR, and only productive beta chains were kept. Each entry merges the rows of one CDR3 protein and shows their most common DNA and genes. It is TCRdb's table, rather than the study itself, that gives the V and J calls and clone size. Here the sample has 410,000 or so distinct CDR3 sequences; just under 15% occur a single time. The ten largest clones capture 16% of the sample.

CDR1 and CDR2, per the germline V gene, are MDHEN and SYDVKM. Including cysteine and phenylalanine, the CDR3 has 11 amino acids. Only the CDR3 part of the read is kept: 33 bases, read in frame from the first base. The trim is 7 bases for V and 9 bases for J, with a gap of 10 bases between the germline ends. This sample is part of a study of regulatory T cells in long-lasting Graves disease (dated by TCRdb to about 2021). In the study overall: Antithyroid drugs had been taken for less than 3 months by newly diagnosed Graves' disease patients. Peripheral blood TCR sequencing and RNA sequencing compared persistent Graves' disease patients with newly diagnosed Graves' disease patients. The study took place in China and was registered as a clinical trial. TCR sequencing covered 13 persistent and roughly 20 newly diagnosed Graves' disease patients, 33 samples in total.

Beyond this particular receptor, the publication reports: Patients with persistent disease shared more public clonotypes (about 2,500) than newly diagnosed patients did (more than 900). Sequencing and analysis were restricted to the TCR beta chain. TRBV28, TRBJ1-2 and TRBJ2-5 were preferentially used in persistent disease, while TRBV20-1 and TRBJ2-1 were favored in newly diagnosed disease. The study examined only peripheral blood because the primary lesion, thyroid tissue, could not be accessed. Compared with newly diagnosed patients, patients with persistent Graves' disease had lower TCR Shannon entropy and fewer highly expanded clones, which suggests clonal expansion. The authors noted that the small sample size was a limitation that may lower accuracy.

This sample was also put to use in a study of T cells in Graves' hyperthyroidism and ophthalmopathy. The second paper further reports: Stable Graves' hyperthyroidism was defined as no progression to ophthalmopathy during 18 months of follow-up. Hyperthyroidism patients were aged 18 to 65 years and newly diagnosed, with disease duration of less than 2 months. The study excluded patients with uncontrolled infections, other autoimmune diseases, pregnancy or lactation. Clinical symptoms, serum thyroxine and TRAb, thyroid ultrasound, and orbital computed tomography formed the basis for the diagnoses. The TCR CDR3 was subjected to a first round of RT-PCR using the HTBI primer set and the Qiagen OneStep RT-PCR kit. Most expanded thyroid clonotypes (frequency above 0.001) were also detected in blood, suggesting blood repertoires may reflect thyroid immune responses. A 13 V-J signature model separated ophthalmopathy from stable hyperthyroidism, with about 90% sensitivity and approximately 81% specificity in cross-validation and 80%/75% in testing. During validation, the model predicted progression to ophthalmopathy a median of around 6 months ahead of onset, with around 70% sensitivity and about 75% specificity. TCR V-J signatures able to tell the groups apart were searched for in a discovery cohort of 90 to 100 patients, of whom 43 had Graves' ophthalmopathy and under 65 had stable Graves' hyperthyroidism. Prospective prediction of ophthalmopathy was tested in an independent validation cohort of approximately 19 hyperthyroidism patients and 15 to 17 patients who later progressed to ophthalmopathy. The 85 to 100 discovery patients were divided at random into training and test sets in a 7:3 ratio. Thyroid tissue and blood T-cell repertoires from roughly six Graves' hyperthyroidism patients were also compared in the study. After blood sampling, hyperthyroidism patients were treated with methimazole at a starting dose of 30 mg daily, and ophthalmopathy patients were treated with high-dose intravenous methylprednisolone. Libraries were constructed in a second round of multiplex PCR, after which size selection and purification were performed. Paired-end sequencing of the libraries was performed with 100 bp reads on an Illumina HiSeq2000. SOAPnuke was used to process the raw data, removing reads that contained adapters or uncalled bases, had a mean Phred below 15, or lacked an exact match to the constant primer or identifier. High-quality paired reads were merged using COPE v1.2.5, and each unique nucleotide sequence was defined as a clonotype. MiTCR v1.1 was used to align the clonotypes against IMGT TRBV, TRBD and TRBJ reference segments. The analysis included only V-J combinations with a frequency above 0.0001, which together covered 99.2% of the repertoires. A TCS score was defined as the ratio of F50 (clonal expansion) to E x V (chaos), with BLOSUM62-based TCRdist applied between CDR3 peptides within each V-J. Welch's t-statistics and random forest reduced around 520 V-J features to 10 to 15, which were used in a naive Bayes classifier (R e1071). Sample size was not statistically predetermined, and blinding of investigators to group allocation was not performed. The paper reports TCR Vbeta CDR3 sequencing of 130 to 150 peripheral blood samples: approximately 41 ophthalmopathy, fewer than 85 hyperthyroidism and around 17 progressor patients.

This TCR was sampled from a woman under 40 with Graves disease. Donor details come from another sample of the same person, matched by shared clones. This specimen was peripheral blood mononuclear cells (PBMCs), taken at new diagnosis, from a patient treated with antithyroid drugs. Rearrangement joined TRBV28 to TRBJ2-1; the D gene is perhaps TRBD2, from 6 matching bases. The CDR3 loop reads CASTLGGEQFF. In nucleotides, the sequence is TGTGCCAGCACTTTGGGGGGTGAGCAGTTCTTC.